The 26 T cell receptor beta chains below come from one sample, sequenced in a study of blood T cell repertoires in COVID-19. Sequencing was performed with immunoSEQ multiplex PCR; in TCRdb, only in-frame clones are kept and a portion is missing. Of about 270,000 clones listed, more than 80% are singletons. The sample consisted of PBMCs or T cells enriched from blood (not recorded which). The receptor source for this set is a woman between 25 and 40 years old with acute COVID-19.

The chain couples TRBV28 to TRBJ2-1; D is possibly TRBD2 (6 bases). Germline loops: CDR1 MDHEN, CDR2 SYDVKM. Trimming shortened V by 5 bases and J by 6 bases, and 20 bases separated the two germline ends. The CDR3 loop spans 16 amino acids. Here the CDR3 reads CASSSTGGSRFNEQFF. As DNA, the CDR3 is TGTGCCAGCAGTAGCACCGGGGGTAGTCGATTCAATGAGCAGTTCTTC.

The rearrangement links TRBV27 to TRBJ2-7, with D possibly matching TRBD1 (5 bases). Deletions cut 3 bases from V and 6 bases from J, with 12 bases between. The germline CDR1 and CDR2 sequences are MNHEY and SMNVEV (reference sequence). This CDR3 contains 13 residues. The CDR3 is CASSLGPVREQYF. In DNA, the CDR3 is TGTGCCAGCAGTTTGGGGCCGGTCCGCGAGCAGTACTTC.

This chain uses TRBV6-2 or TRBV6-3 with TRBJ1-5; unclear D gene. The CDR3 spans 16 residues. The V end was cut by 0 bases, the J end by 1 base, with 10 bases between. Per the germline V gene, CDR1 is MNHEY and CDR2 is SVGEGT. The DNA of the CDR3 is TGTGCCAGCAGTTACTCTGAGCCCAGGAGCAATCAGCCCCAGCATTTT. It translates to CASSYSEPRSNQPQHF.

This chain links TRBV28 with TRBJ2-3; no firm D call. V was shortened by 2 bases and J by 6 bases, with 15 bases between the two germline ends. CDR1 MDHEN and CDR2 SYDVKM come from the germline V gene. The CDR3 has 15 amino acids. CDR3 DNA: TGTGCCAGCAGTTTAAGACTGCCCAACCCCGATACGCAGTATTTT. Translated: CASSLRLPNPDTQYF.

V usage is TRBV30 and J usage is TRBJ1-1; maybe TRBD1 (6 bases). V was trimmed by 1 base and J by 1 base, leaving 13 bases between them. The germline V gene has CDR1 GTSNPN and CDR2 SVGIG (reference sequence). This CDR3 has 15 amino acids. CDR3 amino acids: CAWSAGVGANTEAFF. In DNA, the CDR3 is TGTGCCTGGAGTGCCGGGGTGGGGGCGAACACTGAAGCTTTCTTT.

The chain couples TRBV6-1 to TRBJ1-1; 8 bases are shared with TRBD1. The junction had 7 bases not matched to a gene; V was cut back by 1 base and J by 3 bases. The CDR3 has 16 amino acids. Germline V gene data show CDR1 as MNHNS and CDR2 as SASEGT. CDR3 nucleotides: TGTGCCAGCAGTGAAGTGACACTGACAGGGGACACTGAAGCTTTCTTT. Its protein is CASSEVTLTGDTEAFF.

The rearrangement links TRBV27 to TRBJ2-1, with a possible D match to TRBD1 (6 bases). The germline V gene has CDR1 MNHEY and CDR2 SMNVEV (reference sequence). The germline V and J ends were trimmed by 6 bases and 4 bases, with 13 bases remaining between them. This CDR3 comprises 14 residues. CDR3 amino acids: CASRTTTGYNEQFF. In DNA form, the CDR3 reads TGTGCCAGCAGAACAACCACAGGGTACAATGAGCAGTTCTTC.

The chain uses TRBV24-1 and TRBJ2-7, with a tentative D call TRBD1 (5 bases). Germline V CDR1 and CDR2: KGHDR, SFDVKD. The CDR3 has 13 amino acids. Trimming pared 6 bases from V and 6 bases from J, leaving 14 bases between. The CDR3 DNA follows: TGTGCCACCAGTAGGGGCACCTTTGGCGAGCAGTACTTC. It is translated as CATSRGTFGEQYF.

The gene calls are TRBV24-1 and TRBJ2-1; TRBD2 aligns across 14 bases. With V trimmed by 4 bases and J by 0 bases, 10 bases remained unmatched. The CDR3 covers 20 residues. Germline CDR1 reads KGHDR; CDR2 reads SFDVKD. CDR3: CATSDQGLAGGRSSYNEQFF. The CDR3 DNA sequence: TGTGCCACCAGTGACCAAGGACTAGCGGGAGGCAGAAGCTCCTACAATGAGCAGTTCTTC.

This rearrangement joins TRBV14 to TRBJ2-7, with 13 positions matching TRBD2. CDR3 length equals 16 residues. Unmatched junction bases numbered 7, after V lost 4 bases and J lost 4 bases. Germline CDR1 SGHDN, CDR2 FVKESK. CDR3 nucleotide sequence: TGTGCCAGCAGCCTCGGGACTAGCGGGATTTTTTACGAGCAGTACTTC. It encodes CASSLGTSGIFYEQYF.

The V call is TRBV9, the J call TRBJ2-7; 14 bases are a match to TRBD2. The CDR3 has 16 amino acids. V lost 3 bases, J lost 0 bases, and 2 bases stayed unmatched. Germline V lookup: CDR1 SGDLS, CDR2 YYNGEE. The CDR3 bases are TGTGCCAGCAGCGCCGGGACTAGCGGGAGCTCCTACGAGCAGTACTTC. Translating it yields CASSAGTSGSSYEQYF.

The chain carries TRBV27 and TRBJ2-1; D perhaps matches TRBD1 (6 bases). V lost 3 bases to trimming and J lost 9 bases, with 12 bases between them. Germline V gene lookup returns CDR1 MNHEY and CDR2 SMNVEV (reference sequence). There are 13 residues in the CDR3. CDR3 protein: CASSFPTQGEQFF. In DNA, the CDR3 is TGTGCCAGCAGTTTCCCAACACAGGGTGAGCAGTTCTTC.

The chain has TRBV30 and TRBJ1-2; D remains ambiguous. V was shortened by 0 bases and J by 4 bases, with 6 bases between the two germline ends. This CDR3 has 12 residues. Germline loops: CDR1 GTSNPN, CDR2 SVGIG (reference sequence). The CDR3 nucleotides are TGTGCCTGGAGTGTTACCAGCTATGGCTACACCTTC. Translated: CAWSVTSYGYTF.

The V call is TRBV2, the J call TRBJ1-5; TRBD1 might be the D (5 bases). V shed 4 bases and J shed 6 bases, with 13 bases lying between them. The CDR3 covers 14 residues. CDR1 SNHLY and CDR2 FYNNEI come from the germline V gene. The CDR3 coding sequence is TGTGCCAGCAGTGTGAGTCAGGGTATTCAGCCCCAGCATTTT. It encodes CASSVSQGIQPQHF.

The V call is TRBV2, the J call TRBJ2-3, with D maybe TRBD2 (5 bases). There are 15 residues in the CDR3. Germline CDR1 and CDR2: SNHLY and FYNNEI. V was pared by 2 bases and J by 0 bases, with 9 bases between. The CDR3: CASSESWTSTDTQYF. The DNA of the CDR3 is TGTGCCAGCAGTGAAAGTTGGACTAGCACAGATACGCAGTATTTT.

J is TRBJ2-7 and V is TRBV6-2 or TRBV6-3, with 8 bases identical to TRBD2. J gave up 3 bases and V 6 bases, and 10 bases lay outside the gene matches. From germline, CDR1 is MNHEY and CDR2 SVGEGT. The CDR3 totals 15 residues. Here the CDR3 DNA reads TGTGCCAGCAGCCCCGGCGGGACTAGAATCTACGAGCAGTACTTC. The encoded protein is CASSPGGTRIYEQYF.

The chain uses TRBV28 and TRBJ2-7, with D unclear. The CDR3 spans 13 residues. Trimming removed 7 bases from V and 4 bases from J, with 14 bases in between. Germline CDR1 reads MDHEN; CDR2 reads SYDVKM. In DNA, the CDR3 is TGTGCCAGCAACCTAGGAAACCAATACGAGCAGTACTTC. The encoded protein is CASNLGNQYEQYF.

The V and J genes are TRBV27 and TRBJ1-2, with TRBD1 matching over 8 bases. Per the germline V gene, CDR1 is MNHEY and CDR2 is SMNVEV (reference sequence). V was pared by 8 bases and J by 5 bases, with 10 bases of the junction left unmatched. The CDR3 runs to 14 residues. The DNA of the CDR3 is TGTGCCAGCGGACAGGGCCGGACGTGGTATGGCTACACCTTC. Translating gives CASGQGRTWYGYTF.

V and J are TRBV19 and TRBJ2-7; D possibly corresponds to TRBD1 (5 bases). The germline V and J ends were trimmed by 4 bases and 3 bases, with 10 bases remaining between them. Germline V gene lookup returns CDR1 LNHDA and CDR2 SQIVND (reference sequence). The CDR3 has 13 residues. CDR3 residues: CASSKLGHYEQYF. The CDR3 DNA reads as TGTGCCAGTAGTAAGCTCGGACACTACGAGCAGTACTTC.

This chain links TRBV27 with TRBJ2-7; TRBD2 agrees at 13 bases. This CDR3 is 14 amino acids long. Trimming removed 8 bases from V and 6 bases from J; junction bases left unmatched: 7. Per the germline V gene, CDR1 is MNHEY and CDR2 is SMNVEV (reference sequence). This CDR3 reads CASRRTSGSVEQYF. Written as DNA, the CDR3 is TGTGCCAGCCGGCGGACTAGCGGGAGCGTCGAGCAGTACTTC.

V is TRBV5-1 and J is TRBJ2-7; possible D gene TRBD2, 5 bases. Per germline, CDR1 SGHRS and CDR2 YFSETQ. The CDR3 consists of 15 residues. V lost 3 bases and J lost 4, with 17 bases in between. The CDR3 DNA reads TGCGCCAGCAGCTCCAGAACTAGAGAGGATTACGAGCAGTACTTC. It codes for CASSSRTREDYEQYF.

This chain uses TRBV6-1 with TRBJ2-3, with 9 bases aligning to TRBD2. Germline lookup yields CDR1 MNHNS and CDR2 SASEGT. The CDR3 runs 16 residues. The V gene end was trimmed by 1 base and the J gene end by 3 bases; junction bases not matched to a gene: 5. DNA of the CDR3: TGTGCCAGCAGTGAAGGGGGCACTAGCGGGACAGATACGCAGTATTTT. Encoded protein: CASSEGGTSGTDTQYF.

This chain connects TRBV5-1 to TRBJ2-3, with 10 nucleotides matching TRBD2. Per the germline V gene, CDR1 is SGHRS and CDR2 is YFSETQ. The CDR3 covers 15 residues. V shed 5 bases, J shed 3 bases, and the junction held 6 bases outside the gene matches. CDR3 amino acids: CASRASGRSTDTQYF. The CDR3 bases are TGCGCCAGCAGAGCTAGCGGGAGAAGTACAGATACGCAGTATTTT.

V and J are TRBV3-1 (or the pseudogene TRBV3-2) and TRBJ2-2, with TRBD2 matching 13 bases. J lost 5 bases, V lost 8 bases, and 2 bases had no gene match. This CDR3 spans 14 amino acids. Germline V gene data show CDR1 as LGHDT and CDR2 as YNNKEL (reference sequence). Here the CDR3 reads CASRTSGRTGELFF. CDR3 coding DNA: TGTGCCAGCCGGACTAGCGGGAGAACCGGGGAGCTGTTTTTT.

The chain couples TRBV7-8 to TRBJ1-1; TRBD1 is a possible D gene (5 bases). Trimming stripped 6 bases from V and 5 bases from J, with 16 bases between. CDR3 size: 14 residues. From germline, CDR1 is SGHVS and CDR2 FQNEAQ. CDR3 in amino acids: CASSWGGDWTEAFF. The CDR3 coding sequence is TGTGCCAGCAGTTGGGGGGGGGATTGGACTGAAGCTTTCTTT.

CDR3 sequence (DNA): TGCGCCAGCAGCCCCGGGGGGGCGGGCTCCTACAATGAGCAGTTCTTC. Its protein is CASSPGGAGSYNEQFF. This sequence joins TRBV4-3 and TRBJ2-1; the match to TRBD2 covers 8 bases. The CDR3 is 16 amino acids. Germline lookup yields CDR1 LGHNA and CDR2 YSLEER. V was pared by 4 bases and J by 0 bases, with 5 bases of the junction left unmatched.